The 18 T cell receptor beta chains presented below share a single source sample, sequenced in a study of T cell responses to AZD1222 COVID-19 vaccine listed by TCRdb under 2021. Libraries were made using the immunoSEQ multiplex PCR assay. TCRdb took this table from immuneACCESS and kept in-frame rearrangements with V and J called. Such tables lack part of the clones; where checked against another copy, unresolved V genes explain under half of the gap, and the rest is unexplained. The sample records 140,000 or so clones, about nine tenths of which are singletons. The ten largest clones represent around 1.8% of the sample. The meaning of the sample's time point label: baseline before first vaccination. The sample in question was peripheral blood, obtained on day 0 of AZD1222 vaccination. The receptors were sampled from an adult in good health.

The J gene is TRBJ1-2, the V gene TRBV29-1; tentatively, D is TRBD1 (5 bases). The CDR3 length is 14 residues. Germline assignment: CDR1 SQVTM and CDR2 ANQGSEA. Trimming stripped 4 bases from V and 2 bases from J, with 14 bases between. The CDR3 nucleotides are TGCAGCGTTGCGGGTAAGGGGACCAACTATGGCTACACCTTC. Residues: CSVAGKGTNYGYTF.

The genes are TRBV13 and TRBJ2-1; 7 positions match TRBD2. The V gene's germline CDR1 is PRHDT and CDR2 FYEKMQ (reference sequence). V was pared by 5 bases and J by 6 bases, with 7 bases of the junction left unmatched. The CDR3 has 14 amino acids. The CDR3 region is CASSPRTSRNEQFF. CDR3 coding DNA: TGTGCCAGCAGCCCTCGGACTAGTCGCAATGAGCAGTTCTTC.

The chain has TRBV9 and TRBJ2-7; TRBD1 matches at 8 bases. Trimming removed 0 bases from V and 0 bases from J; junction bases left unmatched: 2. This CDR3 contains 15 residues. Germline V gene data show CDR1 as SGDLS and CDR2 as YYNGEE. CDR3 coding DNA: TGTGCCAGCAGCGTAGGGACAGGGCCCTCCTACGAGCAGTACTTC. It specifies CASSVGTGPSYEQYF.

CDR3 in amino acids: CASSFGGQNIQYF. CDR3 coding DNA: TGTGCCAGCAGCTTCGGGGGCCAAAACATTCAGTACTTC. The rearrangement joins TRBV5-6 to TRBJ2-4; D may be TRBD1 or TRBD2 (6 bases each). The CDR3 has 13 residues. Per the germline V gene, CDR1 is SGHDT and CDR2 is YYEEEE. V lost 2 bases to trimming and J lost 5 bases, with 8 bases between them.

The V and J genes are TRBV5-1 and TRBJ1-2; the match to TRBD1 covers 7 bases. V lost 8 bases, J lost 0 bases, and 19 bases stayed unmatched. The germline gives CDR1 SGHRS, CDR2 YFSETQ. The CDR3 totals 18 residues. CDR3 bases: TGCGCCAGTCATTCGGCGTTCCTTACAGGGGCCTCTAACTATGGCTACACCTTC. The encoded protein is CASHSAFLTGASNYGYTF.

The V and J genes are TRBV4-2 and TRBJ1-1, with D maybe TRBD1 (6 bases). Germline CDR1 and CDR2: LGHNA and YNFKEQ. The V end lost 0 bases, the J end lost 4 bases, and 15 bases lay between the germline ends. This CDR3 contains 16 residues. CDR3 in amino acids: CASSQDGGGPGTEAFF. CDR3 nucleotide sequence: TGTGCCAGCAGCCAAGATGGGGGGGGGCCTGGCACTGAAGCTTTCTTT.

In its sample, this clone was seen a few times. This rearrangement joins TRBV7-6 to TRBJ1-3; D is possibly TRBD1 (5 bases). V dropped 5 bases and J dropped 4 bases, with 12 bases sitting between them. The germline V gene encodes CDR1 SGHVS and CDR2 FNYEAQ. The CDR3 contains 14 residues. The CDR3 DNA follows: TGTGCCAGCAGCCCCGGGACGCTAGGAAACACCATATATTTT. It yields the protein CASSPGTLGNTIYF.

The J gene is TRBJ2-2, the V gene TRBV24-1; no clear D. Trimming left V 6 bases short and J 0 bases short, with 4 bases between. Germline lookup yields CDR1 KGHDR and CDR2 SFDVKD. The CDR3 runs to 13 residues. The CDR3 DNA sequence: TGTGCCACCAGTCTAACGAACACCGGGGAGCTGTTTTTT. Translated, it gives CATSLTNTGELFF.

This chain joins TRBV9 and TRBJ1-6; 10 bases agree with TRBD1. The germline CDR1 and CDR2 sequences are SGDLS and YYNGEE. The ends lost 0 bases at V and 11 bases at J; junction bases unmatched: 11. This CDR3 comprises 17 residues. DNA of the CDR3: TGTGCCAGCAGCGTAGCTCAGGGGACAGGGGTTTACGCACCCCTCCACTTT. Translation: CASSVAQGTGVYAPLHF. Supplemented by reference TRBV9 and TRBJ1-6, the full variable domain reads DSGVTQTPKHLITATGQRVTLRCSPRSGDLSVYWYQQSLDQGLQFLIQYYNGEERAKGNILERFSAQQFPDLHSELNLSSLELGDSALYFCASSVAQGTGVYAPLHFGNGTRLTVT.

The CDR3 DNA reads as TGTGCCAGCAGCCCCTTTCCAGACTACAATGAGCAGTTCTTC. Its protein product is CASSPFPDYNEQFF. This chain links TRBV11-1 with TRBJ2-1; D ambiguous. Germline assignment: CDR1 SGHAT and CDR2 FQDESV (reference sequence). CDR3 length: 14 amino acids. V lost 5 bases and J 3 bases, leaving 11 bases between the germline ends.

This clone was seen a handful of times. The rearrangement uses TRBV29-1 and TRBJ1-4; unclear D gene. V shed 3 bases and J shed 5 bases, with 10 bases lying between them. This CDR3 contains 13 residues. The V gene's germline CDR1 is SQVTM and CDR2 ANQGSEA. CDR3 in amino acids: CSVDSGPNEKLFF. Here the CDR3 DNA reads TGCAGCGTTGACTCCGGACCCAATGAAAAACTGTTTTTT.

V is TRBV2 and J is TRBJ2-4; 7 nucleotides line up with TRBD1. V gave up 7 bases and J gave up 4 bases; unmatched junction bases: 13. This CDR3 spans 16 amino acids. Germline lookup yields CDR1 SNHLY and CDR2 FYNNEI. CDR3 DNA sequence: TGTGCCAGCAAGATAACAGGGGTGCCTCCTAAAAACATTCAGTACTTC. It encodes CASKITGVPPKNIQYF.

This rearrangement joins TRBV5-1 to TRBJ1-2, with 7 bases that match TRBD1. The length of the CDR3 is 15 residues. J lost 4 bases, V lost 5 bases, and 11 bases had no gene match. Germline CDR1 is SGHRS and CDR2 is YFSETQ. In DNA, the CDR3 is TGCGCCAGCAGTTCTGGACAGGCCCCAGGCTATGGCTACACCTTC. It is translated as CASSSGQAPGYGYTF.

The gene calls are TRBV5-1 and TRBJ2-7; 9 bases agree with TRBD1. The CDR3 runs 15 residues. V shed 0 bases and J 3 bases; nucleotides not matched to a gene: 4. Germline V gene sequence: CDR1 SGHRS, CDR2 YFSETQ. The DNA of the CDR3 is TGCGCCAGCAGCTTGGGGACAGGGGTCATCTACGAGCAGTACTTC. Translation gives CASSLGTGVIYEQYF. Looking up the rest from reference TRBV5-1 and TRBJ2-7 gives the full variable domain: KAGVTQTPRYLIKTRGQQVTLSCSPISGHRSVSWYQQTPGQGLQFLFEYFSETQRNKGNFPGRFSGRQFSNSRSEMNVSTLELGDSALYLCASSLGTGVIYEQYFGPGTRLTVT.

This clone was seen just once. The chain uses TRBV19 and TRBJ2-1, with 7 bases matching TRBD2. This CDR3 is 16 amino acids long. V dropped 6 bases and J dropped 4; count of bases not matched to a gene: 12. The germline V gene encodes CDR1 LNHDA and CDR2 SQIVND (reference sequence). CDR3 region: CASSRTRGIEYNEQFF. CDR3 sequence (DNA): TGTGCCAGTAGCCGGACTAGAGGGATAGAGTACAATGAGCAGTTCTTC. Combining the CDR3 with reference TRBV19 and TRBJ2-1 gives the whole variable domain DGGITQSPKYLFRKEGQNVTLSCEQNLNHDAMYWYRQDPGQGLRLIYYSQIVNDFQKGDIAEGYSVSREKKESFPLTVTSAQKNPTAFYLCASSRTRGIEYNEQFFGPGTRLTVL.

J is TRBJ2-7 and V is TRBV5-5; possibly TRBD2 for D (5 bases). The CDR3 is 13 residues long. V was clipped by 4 bases and J by 1 base, with 9 bases between them. The germline CDR1 and CDR2 sequences are SGHKS and YYEKEE (reference sequence). The CDR3 coding sequence is TGTGCCAGCAGCCCGGGATATTCCTACGAGCAGTACTTC. It codes for CASSPGYSYEQYF. The full variable domain, with the rest looked up from reference TRBV5-5 and TRBJ2-7, is DAGVTQSPTHLIKTRGQQVTLRCSPISGHKSVSWYQQVLGQGPQFIFQYYEKEERGRGNFPDRFSARQFPNYSSELNVNALLLGDSALYLCASSPGYSYEQYFGPGTRLTVT.

The chain has TRBV7-9 and TRBJ1-3; 8 bases agree with TRBD1. V was pared by 11 bases and J by 4 bases, with 10 bases of the junction left unmatched. Germline loops: CDR1 SEHNR, CDR2 FQNEAQ (reference sequence). This CDR3 comprises 14 residues. The CDR3 sequence is CAGGQGLIGNTIYF. CDR3 DNA: TGTGCCGGTGGACAGGGTTTGATCGGAAACACCATATATTTT.

CDR3 nucleotides: TGTGCCAGCAGTTCAGAAGAGGGGGCCCTGAACACTGAAGCTTTCTTT. This translates into CASSSEEGALNTEAFF. The chain is built from TRBV13 and TRBJ1-1; 7 bases fit TRBD1. Germline V gives CDR1 PRHDT, CDR2 FYEKMQ (reference sequence). The CDR3 covers 16 residues. The V and J ends lost 6 bases and 0 bases, in that order; junction bases with no gene match: 10.